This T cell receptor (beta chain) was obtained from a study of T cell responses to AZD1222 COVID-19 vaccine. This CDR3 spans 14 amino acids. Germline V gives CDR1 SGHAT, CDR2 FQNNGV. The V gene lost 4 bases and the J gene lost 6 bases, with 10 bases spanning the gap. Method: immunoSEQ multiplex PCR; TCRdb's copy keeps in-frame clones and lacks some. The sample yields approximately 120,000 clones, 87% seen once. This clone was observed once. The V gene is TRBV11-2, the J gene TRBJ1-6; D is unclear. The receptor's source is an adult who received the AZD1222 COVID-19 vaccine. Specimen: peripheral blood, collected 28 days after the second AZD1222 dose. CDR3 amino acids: CASSSNPFNSPLHF. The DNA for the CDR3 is TGTGCCAGCAGCTCCAACCCTTTTAATTCACCCCTCCACTTT.